This is a list of T cell receptor beta chains from one sample in a study of T cell responses to AZD1222 COVID-19 vaccine. The assay was immunoSEQ multiplex PCR, and TCRdb's table has in-frame clones only and misses some. The sample holds 130,000 or so clones, approximately 91% seen once. Source: peripheral blood, taken 28 days after the second AZD1222 dose. The source is an adult who received the AZD1222 COVID-19 vaccine. CDR3s include the opening cysteine and the closing phenylalanine or tryptophan.

v_call,j_call,cdr3_aa
TRBV29-1,TRBJ2-1,CSGGGSGYNEQFF
TRBV18,TRBJ2-5,CASSPTTLYQETQYF
TRBV7-8,TRBJ2-7,CASSKPGLRTSGAYEQYF
TRBV15,TRBJ1-5,CATSRTGGSNQPQHF
TRBV28,TRBJ1-1,CASSQTENTEAFF
TRBV6-5,TRBJ1-3,CASRLRNTIYF
TRBV27,TRBJ2-7,CASSFGVSGAYEQYF
TRBV27,TRBJ1-5,CASSARTAGNQPQHF
TRBV6-5,TRBJ2-5,CASRKTRGETQYF
TRBV7-2,TRBJ1-1,CASSSQSANTEAFF
TRBV27,TRBJ1-1,CASMVGRGTEAFF
TRBV3-1/TRBV3-2,TRBJ1-5,CASSRSVNQPQHF
TRBV5-1,TRBJ1-1,CASSFRTENTEAFF
TRBV19,TRBJ2-2,CASSSGSAGRSGELFF
TRBV5-4,TRBJ1-1,CASSGRTGGTEAFF
TRBV20-1,TRBJ2-3,CSASGTGKYF
TRBV6-5,TRBJ2-1,CASSSGTVHNEQFF
TRBV11-3,TRBJ1-1,CASSLGVPNAVTEAFF
TRBV12-1,TRBJ2-1,CASSFGTSVFHNEQFF
TRBV20-1,TRBJ2-3,CSASISATDTQYF
TRBV19,TRBJ2-2,CASSIERNTGELFF
TRBV6-6,TRBJ1-3,CASWDASSGNTIYF
TRBV27,TRBJ1-3,CASSLTGSGNTIYF
TRBV11-2,TRBJ2-7,CASSLVAGVSYQYF
TRBV7-9,TRBJ1-2,CASSLTGGGSYGYTF
TRBV30,TRBJ1-1,CAWKDPLYIKMNTEAFF
TRBV2,TRBJ1-6,CASSENPGNSPLHF
TRBV28,TRBJ2-7,CASSLLGFHEQYF